This T cell receptor beta chain came from a study of cytomegalovirus exposure and HLA in healthy donors. Produced via immunoSEQ multiplex PCR; TCRdb's table is partial and in-frame only. This table holds 150,000 to 250,000 clones, around 80% found once. The donors were members of the validation cohort comprising some 130 subjects, separate from the approximately 630-subject first cohort. The study's findings and limits: Subsequent analysis showed first-cohort TCR clusters tending to co-occur in more than 95 validation repertoires. Researchers counted 164 TCR beta chains as cytomegalovirus-associated. Most sequenced TCRs were rare (though some public TCRs occurred in many donors).

Notes on this clone: What it binds is unknown.

This sequence was found in a woman aged 30 to 39 in good health and CMV-seronegative. The specimen was PBMCs.

The CDR3 is CAWKGGPGQPQHF. The CDR3 coding sequence is TGTGCCTGGAAGGGAGGGCCTGGGCAGCCCCAGCATTTT. The rearrangement joins TRBV30 to TRBJ1-5; no clear D gene. The V and J ends lost 4 bases and 7 bases respectively, with 14 bases between them. Germline CDR1 reads GTSNPN; CDR2 reads SVGIG (reference sequence). The CDR3 runs 13 residues.